This T cell receptor beta chain was sequenced for a study of OX40 agonist ivuxolimab in advanced cancers. Sequenced by immunoSEQ multiplex PCR; TCRdb stores in-frame clones only, minus some. The data hold 60,000 to 70,000 clones, with 83% observed a single time. Study results and caveats: Partly responding patients at 0.1-3.0 mg/kg showed some of the smallest clonal expansion. On average, CD8+ T cells had more expanded clones than CD4+. CD4+ and CD8+ blood T cells expanded clonally by week 6 at 0.1 to 3.0 mg/kg.

Turning to this clone: What it recognizes is unknown.

This sequence originates from an adult with an advanced solid tumor such as melanoma, head and neck, liver or kidney cancer. Sequencing was performed on CD4+ or CD8+ T cells sorted from blood, taken in a trial of the OX40 agonist ivuxolimab.

CDR3 protein: CASSYSRDASGNTIYF. In DNA form, the CDR3 reads TGTGCCAGCAGTTACTCAAGAGACGCCTCTGGAAACACCATATATTTT. The chain has TRBV6-6 and TRBJ1-3; D is unclear. V was pared by 0 bases and J by 0 bases, with 9 bases between. The CDR3 has 16 amino acids. CDR1 and CDR2 (germline): MNHNY, SVGAGI (reference sequence).